This T cell receptor (beta chain) came from a study of beta chain features in type 1 diabetes. Germline V gene sequence: CDR1 MNHNY, CDR2 SVGAGI (reference sequence). CDR3 size: 15 residues. The ends lost 6 bases at V and 3 bases at J; junction bases unmatched: 9. Whole-study results and caveats: Naive, central memory and Treg TCRB repertoires seemed to resemble each other more closely in patients than they did in healthy donors.

This clone occurred a few times. Its antigen is currently unknown. The entirety of the isolated RNA underwent reverse transcription, so expressed TCRB transcripts were sequenced. TCRdb's table, derived via immunoSEQ multiplex PCR, lists solely in-frame clones and lacks some. The sample lists fewer than 250,000 clones; roughly an eighth were seen once. The rearrangement uses TRBV6-6 and TRBJ1-2, with 8 bases matching TRBD1. The source is a woman aged 40-49 years in good health. Sequenced: naive CD4+ T cells from blood. The CDR3: CASSQKDREYYGYTF. The DNA for the CDR3 is TGTGCCAGCAGCCAGAAGGACAGGGAGTACTATGGCTACACCTTC.